The 19 T cell receptor beta chains in this list originate from one sample, sequenced in a study of T cell clonality in common variable immunodeficiency. Only in-frame clones appear in the TCRdb table, and some are missing; sequencing was by immunoSEQ multiplex PCR. The sample was found to contain approximately 58,000 clones, and every one recurs. Sequenced sample: peripheral blood mononuclear cells. These TCRs come from a person aged 18 to 70 in good health.

This clone was counted ten times or more. The read terminates 3 residues before the CDR3 end, so the remaining end is supplied by the germline J gene. This chain uses TRBV5-6 with TRBJ1-1; D gene unclear. CDR1 and CDR2 (germline): SGHDT, YYEEEE. The CDR3 spans 15 residues. With 3 bases removed from V and 0 bases from J, the gap between germline ends came to 12 bases. The sequenced part of the CDR3 DNA is TGTGCCAGCAGCTCCCCTGGTGGCATGAACACTGAA. Translated, it gives CASSSPGGMNTE. The complete CDR3 sequence is CASSSPGGMNTEAFF.

This clone was found a few times. The read falls 3 residues short of the CDR3 end, and the missing part is taken from the germline J gene. The J gene is TRBJ2-2, the V gene TRBV2, with TRBD1 identical over 7 bases. The V segment lost 10 bases and the J segment 5 bases; nucleotides outside the gene matches: 13. CDR1 and CDR2 from the germline V gene are SNHLY and FYNNEI. This CDR3 has 15 residues. The CDR3 loop is CATLGIGGDTGELFF. The CDR3 DNA, read in part, is TGTGCCACCTTGGGCATAGGGGGCGATACCGGGGAG.

The sample holds many counts of this clone. Sequencing ends 3 residues short of the CDR3 end; the germline J gene provides the rest. The chain links TRBV7-2 to TRBJ1-5, with D possibly TRBD1 on 5 matching bases. V lost 6 bases, J lost 5 bases, and 11 bases lay in between. Germline V CDR1 and CDR2: SGHTA, FQGNSA. This CDR3 has 13 residues. CDR3 DNA, as far as it was read: TGTGCCAGCAGTCGCGACAGATATCAGCCC. Translated: CASSRDRYQP. The full CDR3 protein is CASSRDRYQPQHF.

This clone showed up many times. The CDR3 end is not reached by the read, which stops 3 residues before it; the germline J gene fills it in. This rearrangement joins TRBV20-1 to TRBJ2-7; 12 bases are shared with TRBD2. The CDR3 is 16 amino acids. CDR1 DFQATT and CDR2 SNEGSKA come from the germline V gene (reference sequence). The junction had 8 bases not matched to a gene; V was cut back by 3 bases and J by 2 bases. The CDR3 DNA, read in part, is TGCAGTGCTAGTATCTTAGGGACTAGCGGGCCCTACGAG. Translation: CSASILGTSGPYE. The CDR3, in full, reads CSASILGTSGPYEQYF.

This clone was detected ten times or more. The CDR3 end is not reached by the read, which stops 3 residues before it; the germline J gene fills it in. V and J are TRBV6-2 or TRBV6-3 and TRBJ1-1; TRBD1 matches 7 bases. With 2 bases clipped from V and 0 bases from J, the junction kept 6 bases outside the gene matches. This CDR3 is 16 amino acids long. CDR1 and CDR2 (germline): MNHEY, SVGEGT. CDR3 sequence reads: CASSYRTGTVNTEAFF. The sequenced part of the CDR3 DNA is TGTGCCAGCAGTTACCGGACCGGGACAGTGAACACTGAA.

This clone was observed at least ten times. Coverage ceases 3 residues before the CDR3 finishes, and the germline J gene fills in the end. V usage is TRBV12-3 or TRBV12-4 and J usage is TRBJ1-4; D is unclear. This CDR3 is 13 amino acids long. Trimming took 9 bases from V and 2 from J, leaving 10 bases between them. CDR3 bases read: TGTGCCAGTCGACCGGGGACTAATGAAAAA. As protein: CASRPGTNEK. The whole CDR3 sequence is CASRPGTNEKLFF.

Details on this clone: Sequencing ends 3 residues short of the CDR3 end; the germline J gene provides the rest. J is TRBJ2-3 and V is TRBV10-2; 8 bases are a match to TRBD2. V lost 7 bases, J lost 5 bases, and 8 bases stayed unmatched. In germline, CDR1 is WSHSY, CDR2 SAAADI. This CDR3 comprises 14 residues. The CDR3 loop reads CASKNSGMQDTQYF. The sequenced part of the CDR3 DNA is TGCGCCAGCAAGAATAGCGGGATGCAAGATACG.

Of note for this clone: Coverage ceases 3 residues before the CDR3 finishes, and the germline J gene fills in the end. This rearrangement joins TRBV20-1 to TRBJ1-6; perhaps TRBD1 as D (6 bases). The V and J ends lost 6 bases and 5 bases respectively, with 14 bases between them. Germline V CDR1 and CDR2: DFQATT, SNEGSKA (reference sequence). CDR3 length: 14 residues. CDR3 residues: CSARGAGDNSPLHF. CDR3 DNA, as far as it was read: TGCAGTGCCCGGGGGGCAGGGGATAATTCACCC.

The sample holds many counts of this clone. The read terminates 3 residues before the CDR3 end, so the remaining end is supplied by the germline J gene. V is TRBV19 and J is TRBJ1-2, with D possibly being TRBD1 (6 bases). With 4 bases removed from V and 3 bases from J, the gap between germline ends came to 15 bases. Per germline, CDR1 LNHDA and CDR2 SQIVND (reference sequence). The CDR3 runs to 15 residues. The sequenced part of the CDR3 DNA is TGTGCCAGTAGTACCAGGGGACCGCGGGACTATGGC. Its protein product is CASSTRGPRDYG. The complete CDR3 reads CASSTRGPRDYGYTF. Variable domain in full (rest from reference TRBV19 and TRBJ1-2): DGGITQSPKYLFRKEGQNVTLSCEQNLNHDAMYWYRQDPGQGLRLIYYSQIVNDFQKGDIAEGYSVSREKKESFPLTVTSAQKNPTAFYLCASSTRGPRDYGYTFGSGTRLTVV.

This clone was detected ten times or more. Coverage ceases 3 residues before the CDR3 finishes, and the germline J gene fills in the end. The chain carries TRBV28 and TRBJ1-4; TRBD1 agrees at 7 bases. V lost 6 bases to trimming and J lost 10 bases; unmatched junction nucleotides: 11. The CDR3 totals 14 residues. Germline-derived CDR1 and CDR2 are MDHEN and SYDVKM. This CDR3 is CASSLEENRGKLFF. The part of the CDR3 DNA that was read is TGTGCCAGCAGCCTTGAGGAGAACAGGGGAAAA.

This clone showed up many times. The CDR3 end lies 3 residues beyond the end of the read and is filled in from the germline J gene. This chain joins TRBV6-1 and TRBJ2-7; unclear D gene. The germline V gene has CDR1 MNHNS and CDR2 SASEGT. The CDR3 covers 16 residues. V shed 0 bases and J shed 2 bases, with 14 bases lying between them. The CDR3 reads CASSEAPRPNTYEQYF. The CDR3 bases that were read are TGTGCCAGCAGTGAAGCGCCGAGGCCCAATACCTACGAG.

This clone was counted at least ten times. The sequenced CDR3 bases are TGTGCCAGCAGCTTGCTAGGGGGCTCAGGCTATGGC. It yields the protein CASSLLGGSGYG. The CDR3 in its entirety is CASSLLGGSGYGYTF. V gene TRBV5-5 combines with J gene TRBJ1-2; 7 positions agree with TRBD1. The CDR3 extends 3 residues past the end of the read, so its final part is completed from the germline J gene. The CDR3 runs 15 residues. With 1 base clipped from V and 4 bases from J, the junction kept 7 bases outside the gene matches. Germline V gene lookup returns CDR1 SGHKS and CDR2 YYEKEE (reference sequence).

This clone was recorded many times. The CDR3 spells CAWSPGTGAIAEAFF. Incomplete CDR3 DNA: TGTGCCTGGAGTCCTGGGACAGGGGCGATCGCTGAA. The V and J genes are TRBV30 and TRBJ1-1; 10 nucleotides agree with TRBD1. The DNA ends 3 residues before the CDR3 does, and the rest of the CDR3 is filled in from the germline J gene. The V segment lost 2 bases and the J segment 6 bases; nucleotides outside the gene matches: 9. The CDR3 contains 15 residues. CDR1 and CDR2 from the germline V gene are GTSNPN and SVGIG (reference sequence).

This clone was seen at least ten times. Read coverage stops 3 residues before the CDR3 terminus; the germline J gene supplies the remainder. This chain joins TRBV19 and TRBJ1-1; maybe TRBD1 (5 bases). Germline V CDR1 and CDR2: LNHDA, SQIVND (reference sequence). The CDR3 loop spans 14 amino acids. Trimming pared 3 bases from V and 4 bases from J, leaving 12 bases between. The sequenced part of the CDR3 DNA is TGTGCCAGTAGTATGGAGCGCAGGGTCACTGAA. Protein: CASSMERRVTE. The whole CDR3 region reads CASSMERRVTEAFF.

Turning to this clone: The read comes to an end 3 residues before the CDR3 does, leaving the germline J gene to fill in the end. The chain couples TRBV2 to TRBJ2-3; 11 bases match TRBD2. V shed 3 bases and J 2 bases; nucleotides not matched to a gene: 13. Germline lookup yields CDR1 SNHLY and CDR2 FYNNEI. CDR3 length: 19 amino acids. The part of the CDR3 DNA that was read is TGTGCCAGCAGTGAGGCCCTAGCGGGGGGTCTCGGGGACACAGATACG. It specifies CASSEALAGGLGDTDT. In full, the CDR3 reads CASSEALAGGLGDTDTQYF. The full variable domain, in which reference TRBV2 and TRBJ2-3 provide the parts outside the CDR3, is EPEVTQTPSHQVTQMGQEVILRCVPISNHLYFYWYRQILGQKVEFLVSFYNNEISEKSEIFDDQFSVERPDGSNFTLKIRSTKLEDSAMYFCASSEALAGGLGDTDTQYFGPGTRLTVL.

Details on this clone: The read is 3 residues too short to cover the CDR3 end, so that end is filled in from the germline J gene. J is TRBJ2-7 and V is TRBV5-4; tentative D call: TRBD1 (6 bases). Per the germline V gene, CDR1 is SGHNT and CDR2 is YYREEE (reference sequence). This CDR3 comprises 14 residues. Trimming left V 0 bases short and J 6 bases short, with 13 bases between. The CDR3 sequence: CASSLGRGGSEQYF. CDR3 bases read: TGTGCCAGCAGCTTGGGCAGGGGTGGAAGCGAG.

This clone was detected many times. The CDR3 is cut off 3 residues early in the read; its end comes from the germline J gene. The chain links TRBV5-1 to TRBJ2-7; 9 positions match TRBD1. CDR1 is SGHRS, CDR2 YFSETQ, per germline. The CDR3 contains 15 residues. J was trimmed by 5 bases and V by 0 bases; bases with no gene match: 6. The CDR3 DNA, read in part, is TGCGCCAGCAGCTTGGGGGACAGGGATTTCGACGAG. Residues: CASSLGDRDFDE. The whole CDR3 reads CASSLGDRDFDEQYF.

This clone was detected many times. Read data end 3 residues before the CDR3 end; the end is taken from the germline J gene. The chain combines TRBV18 with TRBJ1-2; D gene ambiguous. The CDR3 totals 14 residues. Germline loops: CDR1 KGHSH, CDR2 LQKENI. The V end was cut by 6 bases, the J end by 7 bases, with 18 bases between. The DNA read from the CDR3 is TGTGCCAGCTCCCCTAGGTCGAACTATGTTGGC. As protein: CASSPRSNYVG. The full CDR3 protein reads CASSPRSNYVGYTF.

This clone showed up many times. The CDR3 goes on 3 residues after the read ends, and that part is filled in from the germline J gene. V usage is TRBV20-1 and J usage is TRBJ2-3, with D uncertain. V lost 6 bases and J lost 0, with 7 bases in between. CDR1 and CDR2 (germline): DFQATT, SNEGSKA (reference sequence). This CDR3 is 12 amino acids long. The CDR3 protein is CSAPLSTDTQYF. Partial CDR3 DNA: TGCAGTGCGCCACTAAGCACAGATACG.